This TCR beta chain appears in the sequencing data of a study of cytomegalovirus exposure and HLA in healthy donors. Trimming took 2 bases from V and 1 from J, leaving 8 bases between them. This CDR3 is 14 amino acids long. The germline gives CDR1 KGHSH, CDR2 LQKENI. The PCR ran on 60 Vbeta and 13 Jbeta primers. Using immunoSEQ multiplex PCR, the repertoire was profiled, and TCRdb retains in-frame clones only, with some absent. Among 90,000 to 150,000 clones listed, 77% were seen once. The specimen sequenced was PBMCs. This chain uses TRBV18 with TRBJ1-2; D ambiguous. This receptor was obtained from a man aged 18 to 30 in good health and CMV-seropositive. The chain's CDR3 is CASSPGGSNYGYTF. CDR3 DNA sequence: TGTGCCAGCTCACCAGGTGGCAGTAACTATGGCTACACCTTC. The full variable domain, its missing parts supplied by reference TRBV18 and TRBJ1-2, is NAGVMQNPRHLVRRRGQEARLRCSPMKGHSHVYWYRQLPEEGLKFMVYLQKENIIDESGMPKERFSAEFPKEGPSILRIQQVVRGDSAAYFCASSPGGSNYGYTFGSGTRLTVV.